This TCR beta chain was sequenced for a study of early T cells in non-severe SARS-CoV-2 infection. At the level of the study: Bulk RNA taken from unsorted whole blood was sequenced, leaving chains unpaired.

There are 14 residues in the CDR3. Trimming stripped 6 bases from V and 7 bases from J, with 15 bases between. Germline V CDR1 and CDR2: SGHVS, FNYEAQ. Using its own MiXCR run on the 5' RACE reads, TCRdb lists one record per CDR3 protein. This table has around 55,000 distinct CDR3 sequences, around 12% appearing once. This clonotype has a handful of counts. The specimen sequenced was whole blood. The rearrangement links TRBV7-6 to TRBJ2-2; D is ambiguous. This clonotype originated in an adult who was a healthcare worker with PCR-confirmed SARS-CoV-2 infection or an uninfected control (not recorded which). The CDR3 region is CASRMPGLGGELFF. The CDR3 bases are TGTGCCAGCAGGATGCCCGGATTGGGCGGGGAGCTGTTTTTT.